What follows are 4 T cell receptor beta chains derived from one specimen sequenced in a study of T cell responses to AZD1222 COVID-19 vaccine (dated by TCRdb to about 2021). Explained via the paper, the time point label denotes: baseline before first vaccination. Preparation of the library involved the immunoSEQ multiplex PCR assay. TCRdb obtained this table from immuneACCESS and retained in-frame rearrangements with V and J assigned. These tables miss some clones; where compared with another copy, unresolved V genes account for less than half of the shortfall, and the remainder is unexplained. Present in this sample are some 120,000 clones, 88% of which were seen just once. In total, the top ten clones hold 7.5% to 8% of the sample. The starting material was peripheral blood, obtained on day 0 of AZD1222 vaccination. These receptors came from an adult in good health.

V is TRBV29-1 and J is TRBJ2-1; 11 bases line up with TRBD2. The CDR3 sequence is 14 residues long. Germline CDR1 and CDR2: SQVTM and ANQGSEA. Losses at the gene ends were 7 bases for V and 3 bases for J; bases not matched to a gene: 5. The chain's CDR3 is CSGVGTSGYNEQFF. CDR3 coding DNA: TGCAGCGGGGTCGGGACTAGCGGCTACAATGAGCAGTTCTTC.

CDR3 coding DNA: TGTGCCAGTAGTACTACAGGGCTTGCTAATGAAAAACTGTTTTTT. Residues: CASSTTGLANEKLFF. This chain links TRBV19 with TRBJ1-4, with D tentatively TRBD1 (6 bases). Looked up from germline, CDR1 is LNHDA and CDR2 is SQIVND (reference sequence). CDR3 length: 15 residues. V shed 4 bases and J shed 3 bases, with 12 bases lying between them.

The V gene is TRBV9, the J gene TRBJ2-2; a possible D gene is TRBD1 (6 bases). CDR1 and CDR2 (germline): SGDLS, YYNGEE. The CDR3 contains 18 residues. The V gene lost 4 bases and the J gene lost 0 bases, with 19 bases spanning the gap. CDR3 coding DNA: TGTGCCAGCAGCCCCCGTATTGGGGGCGTAGCGAACACCGGGGAGCTGTTTTTT. Its translation: CASSPRIGGVANTGELFF.

This clone was detected once. The rearrangement uses TRBV5-1 and TRBJ1-6; D possibly corresponds to TRBD1 (5 bases). Germline V gives CDR1 SGHRS, CDR2 YFSETQ. The CDR3 loop spans 15 amino acids. The V and J ends lost 4 bases and 10 bases respectively, with 18 bases between them. CDR3 residues: CASSQDSQGESPLHF. CDR3 DNA sequence: TGCGCCAGCAGCCAAGACTCTCAGGGAGAATCACCCCTCCACTTT.